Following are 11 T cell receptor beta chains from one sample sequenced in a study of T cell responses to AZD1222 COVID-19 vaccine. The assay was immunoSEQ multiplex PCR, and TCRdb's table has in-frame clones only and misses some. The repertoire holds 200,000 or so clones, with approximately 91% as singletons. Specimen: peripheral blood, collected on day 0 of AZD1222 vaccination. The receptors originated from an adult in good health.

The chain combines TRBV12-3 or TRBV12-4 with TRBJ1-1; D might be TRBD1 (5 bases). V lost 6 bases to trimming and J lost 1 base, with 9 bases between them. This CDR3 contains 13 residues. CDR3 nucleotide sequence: TGTGCCAGCAGCTCGACAGCGAACACTGAAGCTTTCTTT. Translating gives CASSSTANTEAFF.

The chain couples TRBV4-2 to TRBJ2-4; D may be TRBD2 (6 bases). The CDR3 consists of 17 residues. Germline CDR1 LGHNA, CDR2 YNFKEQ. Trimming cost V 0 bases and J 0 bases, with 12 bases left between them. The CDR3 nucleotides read TGTGCCAGCAGCCAAGATGGGACTGCACTAGCCAAAAACATTCAGTACTTC. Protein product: CASSQDGTALAKNIQYF.

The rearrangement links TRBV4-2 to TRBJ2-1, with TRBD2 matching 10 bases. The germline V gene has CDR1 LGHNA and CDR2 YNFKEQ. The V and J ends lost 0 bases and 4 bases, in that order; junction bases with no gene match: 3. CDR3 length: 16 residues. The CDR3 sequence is CASSQDLAGAYNEQFF. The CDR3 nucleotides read TGTGCCAGCAGCCAAGATCTAGCGGGGGCGTACAATGAGCAGTTCTTC.

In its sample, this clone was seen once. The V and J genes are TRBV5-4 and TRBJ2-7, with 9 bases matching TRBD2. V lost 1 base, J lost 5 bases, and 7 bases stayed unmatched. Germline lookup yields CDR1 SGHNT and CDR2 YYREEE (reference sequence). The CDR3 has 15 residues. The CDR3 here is CASSLIAGTSNEQYF. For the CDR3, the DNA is TGTGCCAGCAGCTTGATTGCTGGGACTAGCAACGAGCAGTACTTC.

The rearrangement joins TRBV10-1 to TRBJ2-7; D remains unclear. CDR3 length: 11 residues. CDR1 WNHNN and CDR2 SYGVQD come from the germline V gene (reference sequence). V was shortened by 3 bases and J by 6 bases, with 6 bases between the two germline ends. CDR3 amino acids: CASSELGEQYF. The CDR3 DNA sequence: TGCGCCAGCAGTGAACTTGGCGAGCAGTACTTC.

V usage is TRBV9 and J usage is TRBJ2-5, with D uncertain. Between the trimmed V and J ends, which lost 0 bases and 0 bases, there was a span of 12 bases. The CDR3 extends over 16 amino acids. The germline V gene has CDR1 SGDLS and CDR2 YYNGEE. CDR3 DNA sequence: TGTGCCAGCAGCGTAGGGGAAAAGACGTACCAAGAGACCCAGTACTTC. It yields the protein CASSVGEKTYQETQYF.

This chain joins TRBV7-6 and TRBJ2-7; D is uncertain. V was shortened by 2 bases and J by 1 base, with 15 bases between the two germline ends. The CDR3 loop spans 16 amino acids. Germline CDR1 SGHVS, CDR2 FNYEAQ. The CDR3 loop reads CASSLKAMGTSYEQYF. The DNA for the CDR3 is TGTGCCAGCAGCTTAAAGGCGATGGGAACGTCCTACGAGCAGTACTTC.

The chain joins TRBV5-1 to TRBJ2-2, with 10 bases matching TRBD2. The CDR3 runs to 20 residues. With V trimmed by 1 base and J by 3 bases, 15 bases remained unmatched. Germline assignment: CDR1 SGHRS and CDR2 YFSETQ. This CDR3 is CASSLSRLLSGRDDTGELFF. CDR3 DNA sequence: TGCGCCAGCAGCTTGTCCCGTCTCTTAAGCGGGAGGGACGACACCGGGGAGCTGTTTTTT.

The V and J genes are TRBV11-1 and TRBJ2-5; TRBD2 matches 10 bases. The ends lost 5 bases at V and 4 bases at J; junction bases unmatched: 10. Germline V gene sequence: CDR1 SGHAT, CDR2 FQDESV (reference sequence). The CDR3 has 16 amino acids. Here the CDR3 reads CASSTTLAGVAETQYF. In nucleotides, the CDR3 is TGTGCCAGCAGCACAACTCTAGCGGGGGTCGCAGAGACCCAGTACTTC.

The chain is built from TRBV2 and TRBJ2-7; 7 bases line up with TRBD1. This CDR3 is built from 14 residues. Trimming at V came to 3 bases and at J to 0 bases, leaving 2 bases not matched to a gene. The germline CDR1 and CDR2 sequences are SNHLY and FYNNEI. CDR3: CASSEGQTSYEQYF. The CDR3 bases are TGTGCCAGCAGTGAGGGACAGACCTCCTACGAGCAGTACTTC.

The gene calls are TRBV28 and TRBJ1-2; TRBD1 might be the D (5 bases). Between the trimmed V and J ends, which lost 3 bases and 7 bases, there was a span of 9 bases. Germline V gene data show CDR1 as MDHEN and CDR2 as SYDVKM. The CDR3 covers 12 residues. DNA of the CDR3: TGTGCCAGCAGTTTTAGGGGATCTGGCTACACCTTC. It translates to CASSFRGSGYTF.